This T cell receptor (beta chain) was found in a study of human T cells and chemical hapten exposure. Study-level points and caveats: TCRs exceeding 1 in 1000 frequency stayed unchanged with DPC sensitization.

V lost 6 bases, J lost 2 bases, and 11 bases lay in between. The CDR3 totals 14 residues. About this clonotype itself: Antigen unknown.

In the source study's methods: Samples contained a median of around 89,000 TCRs, with a range of about 23,224 to 700,000. In TCRdb, the RACE reads were re-called with MiXCR into one record per CDR3 protein. The V and J calls shown here were made by TCRdb, not taken from the authors' results. This table has about 94,000 distinct CDR3 sequences, approximately 8.6% appearing once. Time point given: patch test 2, 6 weeks after DPC sensitization. Treatment specified: therapeutic diphenylcyclopropenone sensitization with weekly scalp DPC. Blood draws came first, before each patch test. The clonotype comes from a woman aged 40 to 49 with alopecia areata. Some clones in this sample may be carry-over from other donors' samples. This sample comprised whole blood, obtained in connection with sensitization to the hapten diphenylcyclopropenone (DPC). The chain uses TRBV12-3 or TRBV12-4 and TRBJ2-1; the D is unclear. The CDR3 sequence is CASRVSGTYNEQFF. The CDR3 bases are TGTGCCAGCAGGGTGTCAGGAACCTACAATGAGCAGTTCTTC.